The 10 T cell receptor beta chains in this list originate from one sample, sequenced in a study of T-cell reconstitution after alpha-beta-depleted transplantation in children. A library of TCRbeta sequences, prepared with unique molecular identifiers, was generated. TCRdb recomputed calls from the PCR reads with MiXCR, one row per CDR3 protein. The sample records some 590,000 distinct CDR3 sequences, roughly a tenth being singletons. Sequencing was performed on PBMCs from the stem cell graft donor, taken from the stem cell graft. The source is a human donor who donated a stem cell graft to a child with acute myeloid leukemia.

This clonotype has ten or more counts. The chain has TRBV29-1 and TRBJ2-1; D is ambiguous. CDR3 length: 15 amino acids. Germline V lookup: CDR1 SQVTM, CDR2 ANQGSEA. The V gene lost 7 bases and the J gene lost 2 bases, with 18 bases spanning the gap. The CDR3 protein is CSAEAGAVTYNEQFF. In nucleotides, the CDR3 is TGCAGCGCTGAGGCCGGTGCGGTGACCTACAATGAGCAGTTCTTC.

This clonotype was seen repeatedly, ten times or more. This chain connects TRBV7-3 to TRBJ2-3; D is undetermined. Per germline, CDR1 SGHTA and CDR2 FQGTGA. The CDR3 is 14 residues long. V lost 5 bases, J lost 4 bases, and 13 bases lay in between. CDR3 amino acids: CASSDNIMADTQYF. Here the CDR3 DNA reads TGTGCCAGCAGCGATAATATAATGGCAGATACGCAGTATTTT.

This clonotype occurred a few times. This sequence joins TRBV5-6 and TRBJ1-2; 10 bases fit TRBD1. The V gene end was trimmed by 4 bases and the J gene end by 4 bases; junction bases not matched to a gene: 7. Germline-derived CDR1 and CDR2 are SGHDT and YYEEEE. The CDR3 totals 15 residues. The CDR3 DNA is TGTGCCAGCAGCCGCGACAGGGGGCGAAGCTATGGCTACACCTTC. As protein: CASSRDRGRSYGYTF.

In this sample, this clonotype turned up many times. The chain links TRBV20-1 to TRBJ2-3; 8 bases fit TRBD2. The germline gives CDR1 DFQATT, CDR2 SNEGSKA (reference sequence). This CDR3 is 15 amino acids long. V shed 3 bases, J shed 0 bases, and the junction held 5 bases outside the gene matches. CDR3 amino acids: CSARGASGSTDTQYF. In DNA, the CDR3 is TGCAGTGCTAGGGGGGCTAGCGGGAGCACAGATACGCAGTATTTT.

V usage is TRBV20-1 and J usage is TRBJ1-2; 12 bases map to TRBD1. CDR3 length equals 15 residues. Germline CDR1 is DFQATT and CDR2 is SNEGSKA (reference sequence). J lost 8 bases, V lost 3 bases, and 10 bases had no gene match. The CDR3 DNA is TGCAGTGCTAGGCCCCGGGACAGGGGGCAGGGAGGCTACACCTTC. Translated, it gives CSARPRDRGQGGYTF.

This clonotype was detected ten times or more. This sequence joins TRBV6-5 and TRBJ1-5; maybe TRBD1 (5 bases). Germline V CDR1 and CDR2: MNHEY, SVGAGI. This CDR3 spans 14 amino acids. The V end lost 2 bases, the J end lost 5 bases, and 10 bases lay between the germline ends. CDR3 DNA: TGTGCCAGCAGTTACGACCAGGGATATCAGCCCCAGCATTTT. It yields the protein CASSYDQGYQPQHF.

This clonotype was counted only a few times. The chain uses TRBV4-2 and TRBJ2-7; 12 positions match TRBD2. Trimming removed 5 bases from V and 2 bases from J; junction bases left unmatched: 13. The germline CDR1 and CDR2 sequences are LGHNA and YNFKEQ. This CDR3 spans 18 amino acids. This chain's CDR3 is CASSEILAGGRDTYEQYF. As DNA, the CDR3 is TGTGCCAGCAGCGAGATTCTAGCGGGAGGGCGTGATACCTACGAGCAGTACTTC.

Many counts were recorded for this clonotype. This chain uses TRBV28 with TRBJ2-1; no clear D. Trimming stripped 5 bases from V and 7 bases from J, with 9 bases between. This CDR3 has 12 residues. From germline, CDR1 is MDHEN and CDR2 SYDVKM. CDR3 amino acids: CASSHFPNEQFF. The CDR3 nucleotides read TGTGCCAGCAGTCACTTCCCGAATGAGCAGTTCTTC.

This clonotype has only a few counts. The chain employs TRBV12-3 or TRBV12-4 and TRBJ2-1, with TRBD2 matching 8 bases. The V and J ends lost 5 bases and 4 bases, in that order; junction bases with no gene match: 10. CDR3 size: 16 residues. The CDR3 DNA is TGTGCCAGCAGTGAACTAGGACTAGCCGTTTACAATGAGCAGTTCTTC. Its protein product is CASSELGLAVYNEQFF.

The chain couples TRBV5-1 to TRBJ2-1; possible D gene TRBD1, 6 bases. This CDR3 is 12 amino acids long. Deletions cut 5 bases from V and 7 bases from J, with 10 bases between. Germline values: CDR1 SGHRS, CDR2 YFSETQ. Here the CDR3 DNA reads TGCGCCAGCAGAAATACAGGGAATGAGCAGTTCTTC. It encodes CASRNTGNEQFF.